Each of the 2 T cell receptor beta chains below was sequenced from the same sample in a study of cytomegalovirus exposure and HLA in healthy donors. The PCR contained 60 Vbeta and 13 Jbeta primers. Generated by immunoSEQ multiplex PCR, the TCRdb table keeps only in-frame clones and is missing some. Recorded for this sample: roughly 100,000 clones. The sequenced sample was PBMCs. Source of these receptors: a young woman in good health and CMV-seronegative.

This chain connects TRBV2 to TRBJ2-4; tentatively, D is TRBD2 (7 bases). The length of the CDR3 is 13 residues. Per germline, CDR1 SNHLY and CDR2 FYNNEI. V dropped 10 bases and J dropped 6 bases, with 16 bases sitting between them. CDR3 sequence (DNA): TGTGCCACCCGGCGGGGGCTAGGAAACATTCAGTACTTC. Translation gives CATRRGLGNIQYF.

The J gene is TRBJ1-2, the V gene TRBV19; TRBD1 matches 11 bases. Germline CDR1 is LNHDA and CDR2 is SQIVND (reference sequence). The CDR3 totals 16 residues. V gave up 5 bases and J gave up 0 bases; unmatched junction bases: 5. The CDR3 coding sequence is TGTGCCAGTAGTCCCGGACAGGGGGCCTCTAACTATGGCTACACCTTC. Translating gives CASSPGQGASNYGYTF.